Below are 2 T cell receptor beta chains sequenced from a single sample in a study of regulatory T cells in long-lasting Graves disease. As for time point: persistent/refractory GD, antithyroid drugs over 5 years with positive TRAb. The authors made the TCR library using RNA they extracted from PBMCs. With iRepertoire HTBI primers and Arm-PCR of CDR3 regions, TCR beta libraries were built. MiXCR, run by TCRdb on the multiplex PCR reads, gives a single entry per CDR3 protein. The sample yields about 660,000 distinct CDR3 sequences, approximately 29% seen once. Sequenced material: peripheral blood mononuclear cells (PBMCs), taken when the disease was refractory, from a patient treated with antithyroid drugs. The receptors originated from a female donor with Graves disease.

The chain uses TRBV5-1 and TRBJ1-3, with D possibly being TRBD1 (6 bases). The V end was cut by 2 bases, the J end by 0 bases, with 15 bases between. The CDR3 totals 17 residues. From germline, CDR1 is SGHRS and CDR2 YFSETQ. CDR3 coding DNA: TGCGCCAGCAGCTTTGACGGGGGCTCCGGCTCTGGAAACACCATATATTTT. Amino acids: CASSFDGGSGSGNTIYF.

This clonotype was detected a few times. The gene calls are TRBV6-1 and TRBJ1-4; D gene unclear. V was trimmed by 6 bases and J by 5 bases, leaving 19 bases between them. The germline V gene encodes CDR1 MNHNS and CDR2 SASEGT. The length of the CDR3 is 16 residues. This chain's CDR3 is CASSSQPPDLNEKLFF. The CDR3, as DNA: TGTGCCAGCAGCTCACAGCCGCCGGACCTAAATGAAAAACTGTTTTTT.